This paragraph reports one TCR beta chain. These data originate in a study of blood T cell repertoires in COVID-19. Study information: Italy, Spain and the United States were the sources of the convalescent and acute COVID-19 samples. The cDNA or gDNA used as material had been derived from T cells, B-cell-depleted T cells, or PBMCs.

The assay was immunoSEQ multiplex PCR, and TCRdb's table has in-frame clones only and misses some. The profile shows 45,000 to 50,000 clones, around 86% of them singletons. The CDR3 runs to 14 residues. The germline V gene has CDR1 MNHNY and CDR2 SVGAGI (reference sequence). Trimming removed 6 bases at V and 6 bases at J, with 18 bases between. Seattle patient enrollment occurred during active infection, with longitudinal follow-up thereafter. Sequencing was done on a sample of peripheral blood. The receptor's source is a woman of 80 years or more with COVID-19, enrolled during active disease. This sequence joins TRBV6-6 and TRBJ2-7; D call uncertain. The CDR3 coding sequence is TGTGCCAGCAGCCCTCTTAGCCGCCTCGGCGAGCAGTACTTC. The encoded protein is CASSPLSRLGEQYF.